The sequence of this T cell receptor beta chain was determined in a study of blood T cell repertoires in COVID-19. Whole-study context: COVID-19 samples, acute and convalescent, were from the United States, Italy and Spain. T cells, B-cell-depleted T cells, or PBMCs provided the cDNA or gDNA that served as material.

This clone was observed a single time. The germline CDR1 and CDR2 sequences are SGDLS and YYNGEE. V dropped 3 bases and J dropped 0; count of bases not matched to a gene: 4. The CDR3 loop spans 16 amino acids. Original processing methods: For nucleated cells, counts were estimated from reference gene primer amplification. Profiling relied on immunoSEQ multiplex PCR, and the TCRdb table lists in-frame clones only, not all of them. D and trimming come from the DNA, and the V and J calls and clone size come from that table. The sample holds approximately 240,000 clones, around 85% seen once. The specimen was peripheral blood. The chain recombines TRBV9 with TRBJ2-5; 11 positions match TRBD2. This clonotype originated in a middle-aged woman with active or convalescent COVID-19. For the CDR3, the DNA is TGTGCCAGCAGCGCCTTAGCGGGGGGGCACCAAGAGACCCAGTACTTC. Its translation: CASSALAGGHQETQYF.